This T cell receptor beta chain came from a study of shared clonotypes between healthy human individuals. The protocol was immunoSEQ multiplex PCR, while the TCRdb copy is restricted to in-frame clones and leaves out a portion. The sample comprises approximately 1.4 million clones, approximately 98% of which are singletons, and 0.45% rests with the top ten. This clonotype was obtained from a young man in good health. Sequenced: naive CD4+ T cells sorted from blood. The subset denotes: CD45RA+ positively selected.

The CDR3 sequence is CASLRTRMNTGELFF. The CDR3 bases are TGTGCCAGCCTTCGGACTAGGATGAACACCGGGGAGCTGTTTTTT. The chain has TRBV28 and TRBJ2-2; 7 nucleotides agree with TRBD2. The CDR3 sequence is 15 residues long. V trimming: 8 bases; J trimming: 1 base; junction bases outside the gene matches: 7. Germline V gene lookup returns CDR1 MDHEN and CDR2 SYDVKM.